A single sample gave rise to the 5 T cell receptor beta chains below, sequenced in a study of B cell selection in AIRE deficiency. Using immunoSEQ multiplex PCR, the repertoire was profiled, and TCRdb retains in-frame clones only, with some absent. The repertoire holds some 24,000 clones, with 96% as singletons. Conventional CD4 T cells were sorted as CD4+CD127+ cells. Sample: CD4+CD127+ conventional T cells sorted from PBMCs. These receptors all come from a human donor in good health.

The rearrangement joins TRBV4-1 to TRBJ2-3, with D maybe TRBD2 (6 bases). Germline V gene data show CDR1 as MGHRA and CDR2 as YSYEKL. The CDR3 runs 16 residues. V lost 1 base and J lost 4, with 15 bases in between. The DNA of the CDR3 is TGCGCCAGCAGCCAAGGGTGGGGGGACGCGGCAGATACGCAGTATTTT. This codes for CASSQGWGDAADTQYF.

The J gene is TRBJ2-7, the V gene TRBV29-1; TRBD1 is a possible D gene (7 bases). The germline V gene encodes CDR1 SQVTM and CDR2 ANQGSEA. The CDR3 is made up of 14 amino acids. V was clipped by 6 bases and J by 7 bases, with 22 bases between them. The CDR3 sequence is CSVARRDSGGEQYF. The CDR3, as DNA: TGCAGCGTGGCACGGAGGGACAGCGGAGGGGAGCAGTACTTC.

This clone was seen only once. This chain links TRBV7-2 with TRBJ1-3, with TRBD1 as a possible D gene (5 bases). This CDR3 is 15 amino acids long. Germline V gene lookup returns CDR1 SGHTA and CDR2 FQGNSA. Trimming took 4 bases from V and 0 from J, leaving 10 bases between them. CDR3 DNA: TGTGCCAGCAGCTCGGAGGGGTCCTCTGGAAACACCATATATTTT. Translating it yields CASSSEGSSGNTIYF. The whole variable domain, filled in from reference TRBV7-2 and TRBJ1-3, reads GAGVSQSPSNKVTEKGKDVELRCDPISGHTALYWYRQSLGQGLEFLIYFQGNSAPDKSGLPSDRFSAERTGGSVSTLTIQRTQQEDSAVYLCASSSEGSSGNTIYFGEGSWLTVV.

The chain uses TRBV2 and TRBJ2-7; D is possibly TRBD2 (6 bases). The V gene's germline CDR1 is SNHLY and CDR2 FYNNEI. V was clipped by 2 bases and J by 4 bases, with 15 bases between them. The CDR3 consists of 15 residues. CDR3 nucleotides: TGTGCCAGCAGTGAAATAACTAGCAGAGCGTACGAGCAGTACTTC. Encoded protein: CASSEITSRAYEQYF. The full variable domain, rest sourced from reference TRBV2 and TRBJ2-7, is EPEVTQTPSHQVTQMGQEVILRCVPISNHLYFYWYRQILGQKVEFLVSFYNNEISEKSEIFDDQFSVERPDGSNFTLKIRSTKLEDSAMYFCASSEITSRAYEQYFGPGTRLTVT.

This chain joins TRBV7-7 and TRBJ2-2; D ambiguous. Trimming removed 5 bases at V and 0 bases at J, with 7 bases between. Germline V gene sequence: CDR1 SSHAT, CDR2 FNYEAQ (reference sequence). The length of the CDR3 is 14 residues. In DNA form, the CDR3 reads TGTGCCAGCAGCATTCTAGCGAACACCGGGGAGCTGTTTTTT. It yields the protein CASSILANTGELFF.